Below, 27 T cell receptor beta chains from the same sample are listed, as sequenced in a study of monozygotic twins with cystic fibrosis. Assay used: immunoSEQ multiplex PCR; TCRdb lists only in-frame clones, some missing. The table has tens of thousands of clones, more than 60% seen once. Material: blood. The receptor source for this set is a girl between 5 and 17 years old with cystic fibrosis.

The genes are TRBV5-3 and TRBJ2-7; D is possibly TRBD2 (5 bases). TRBV5-3 is an open reading frame whose function is uncertain. CDR3 length equals 12 residues. The V and J ends lost 6 bases and 3 bases respectively, with 10 bases between them. CDR3 in DNA: TGTGCCAGAACTTGCGGGTACTACGAGCAGTACGTC. The encoded protein is CARTCGYYEQYV.

The CDR3 is CASSQAHSGASYEQYF. The CDR3 nucleotides are TGCGCCAGCAGCCAAGCCCACAGCGGCGCCTCCTACGAGCAGTACTTC. The chain links TRBV4-3 to TRBJ2-7; tentatively, D is TRBD2 (5 bases). The CDR3 sequence is 16 residues long. The V gene lost 1 base and the J gene lost 0 bases, with 13 bases spanning the gap. The V gene's germline CDR1 is LGHNA and CDR2 YSLEER.

V gene TRBV5-6 combines with J gene TRBJ2-1, with 11 bases matching TRBD2. CDR1 is SGHDT, CDR2 YYEEEE, per germline. The CDR3 totals 15 residues. J lost 4 bases, V lost 3 bases, and 3 bases had no gene match. This CDR3 reads CASSWTSGHYNEQFF. In nucleotides, the CDR3 is TGTGCCAGCAGCTGGACTAGCGGGCATTACAATGAGCAGTTCTTC.

The table lists this clone with a few counts. The chain recombines TRBV7-9 with TRBJ2-1, with 8 nucleotides matching TRBD2. Per germline, CDR1 SEHNR and CDR2 FQNEAQ (reference sequence). Losses at the gene ends were 5 bases for V and 6 bases for J; bases not matched to a gene: 12. The CDR3 is made up of 16 amino acids. CDR3 amino acids: CASSPNQSGRVNEQFF. The DNA of the CDR3 is TGTGCCAGCAGCCCAAACCAAAGCGGGAGAGTCAATGAGCAGTTCTTC.

The V call is TRBV6-5, the J call TRBJ2-1, with D unclear. Per germline, CDR1 MNHEY and CDR2 SVGAGI. This CDR3 is built from 16 residues. Trimming left V 0 bases short and J 1 base short, with 10 bases between. CDR3 bases: TGTGCCAGCAGTTACTCGAAGGGCCAATCCTACAATGAGCAGTTCTTC. This translates into CASSYSKGQSYNEQFF.

This clone was picked up a small number of times. V usage is TRBV28 and J usage is TRBJ1-5; D is unresolved. The length of the CDR3 is 12 residues. V lost 6 bases, J lost 5 bases, and 8 bases lay in between. Germline assignment: CDR1 MDHEN and CDR2 SYDVKM. The CDR3: CASSQNHQPQHF. The CDR3, as DNA: TGTGCCAGCAGCCAGAATCATCAGCCCCAGCATTTT.

V is TRBV18 and J is TRBJ2-5; D not certain. CDR1 and CDR2 from the germline V gene are KGHSH and LQKENI. The CDR3 runs to 14 residues. V lost 3 bases, J lost 0 bases, and 8 bases lay in between. CDR3 nucleotides: TGTGCCAGCTCACCTGCCCTGAACCAAGAGACCCAGTACTTC. Amino acids: CASSPALNQETQYF.

This chain uses TRBV5-1 with TRBJ2-7; D possibly uses TRBD1 or TRBD2 (6 bases each). CDR1 is SGHRS and CDR2 is YFSETQ in the germline V gene. The CDR3 is 16 residues long. V was pared by 0 bases and J by 2 bases, with 15 bases between. CDR3 in amino acids: CASSLAGGGTPYEQYV. The DNA for the CDR3 is TGCGCCAGCAGCTTGGCCGGGGGCGGGACCCCCTACGAGCAGTACGTC.

The genes are TRBV27 and TRBJ2-7; TRBD2 matches 9 bases. The germline CDR1 and CDR2 sequences are MNHEY and SMNVEV (reference sequence). V was clipped by 5 bases and J by 0 bases; unmatched bases: 8. The length of the CDR3 is 16 residues. The CDR3 coding sequence is TGTGCCAGCAGTCCAACCGGGACTAGCTTCTCCTACGAGCAGTACGTC. It yields the protein CASSPTGTSFSYEQYV.

This clone was seen only a few times. V gene TRBV27 combines with J gene TRBJ2-7, with a weak D call TRBD2 (6 bases). Trimming took 3 bases from V and 2 from J, leaving 14 bases between them. The germline V gene has CDR1 MNHEY and CDR2 SMNVEV (reference sequence). CDR3 length: 15 residues. In nucleotides, the CDR3 is TGTGCCAGCAGTTTGGCCCGGGACTCACCCTACGAGCAGTACTTC. The encoded protein is CASSLARDSPYEQYF.

A single count supports this clone. V gene TRBV18 combines with J gene TRBJ2-5; TRBD1 is a possible D gene (6 bases). From germline, CDR1 is KGHSH and CDR2 LQKENI. Trimming took off 4 bases at V and 3 bases at J, with 12 bases between the two ends. This CDR3 is 14 amino acids long. As DNA, the CDR3 is TGTGCCAGCTCACTTCCGGGACAAAAAGAGACCCAGTACTTC. Its protein is CASSLPGQKETQYF.

The chain combines TRBV4-3 with TRBJ1-2; 7 bases are a match to TRBD1. This CDR3 comprises 19 residues. The trim removed 0 bases at V and 0 bases at J, leaving 13 bases unmatched. CDR1 LGHNA and CDR2 YSLEER come from the germline V gene. The CDR3 region has the DNA TGCGCCAGCAGCCAAGATCTTTCGGGGAGGGGGCGGTCTAACTATGGCTACACCTTC. Protein: CASSQDLSGRGRSNYGYTF.

In DNA form, the CDR3 reads TGTGCCAGCACAGGGGACAATCTAATTGCCGGGGAGCTGTTTTTT. This sequence encodes CASTGDNLIAGELFF. V is TRBV2 and J is TRBJ2-2; D possibly corresponds to TRBD1 (6 bases). This CDR3 is 15 amino acids long. Germline lookup yields CDR1 SNHLY and CDR2 FYNNEI. V was clipped by 7 bases and J by 6 bases, with 18 bases between them.

Only a few counts were recorded for this clone. The junction departs from the called germline gene at one end, perhaps through a read error. The genes are TRBV5-4 and TRBJ1-1; 8 nucleotides match TRBD1. The germline gives CDR1 SGHNT, CDR2 YYREEE (reference sequence). The CDR3 is 13 amino acids. The CDR3 nucleotides are TGTGCCAGCAGTCGGACAGGGAACGCTGAAGCTTTCTTT. Protein: CASSRTGNAEAFF.

The rearrangement joins TRBV28 to TRBJ2-1; D remains unclear. Germline loops: CDR1 MDHEN, CDR2 SYDVKM. This CDR3 is built from 12 residues. The V gene lost 2 bases and the J gene lost 6 bases, with 5 bases spanning the gap. CDR3 bases: TGTGCCAGCAGTTTACTAGTCAATGAGCAGTTCTTC. Translation: CASSLLVNEQFF.

The count of this clone is one. This sequence joins TRBV21-1 and TRBJ1-2; the table calls TRBD1, which could not be checked here. TRBV21-1 is designated a pseudogene. The CDR3 runs to 18 residues. DNA for the CDR3: TGTGCCAGCAGCAAATGCCGTATATATACAGGGGATTTGAATGGCTACACCTTC. Translated: CASSKCRIYTGDLNGYTF.

V and J are TRBV27 and TRBJ1-5; a weak D match, TRBD1 (5 bases). CDR1 is MNHEY and CDR2 is SMNVEV in the germline V gene (reference sequence). The CDR3 is made up of 13 amino acids. Trimming stripped 3 bases from V and 7 bases from J, with 10 bases between. DNA for the CDR3: TGTGCCAGCAGTTTGGGGGTTGGCCAGCCCCAGCATTTT. Its protein product is CASSLGVGQPQHF.

This chain uses TRBV4-1 with TRBJ2-1, with 8 bases fitting TRBD1. The V segment lost 1 base and the J segment 4 bases; nucleotides outside the gene matches: 6. The CDR3 is 16 amino acids. Germline values: CDR1 MGHRA, CDR2 YSYEKL. The DNA for the CDR3 is TGCGCCAGCAGCCAAGTTGGGACAGGACCTTACAATGAGCAGTTCTTC. This encodes CASSQVGTGPYNEQFF.

The chain links TRBV7-2 to TRBJ2-7; TRBD2 aligns across 7 bases. Germline trimming cut 4 bases from V and 0 bases from J; bases unmatched to any gene: 12. Germline-derived CDR1 and CDR2 are SGHTA and FQGNSA. This CDR3 is built from 17 residues. Written as DNA, the CDR3 is TGTGCCAGCAGCTCGCAGTTAGCGGGCAGGAGCTCCTACGAGCAGTACTTC. It is translated as CASSSQLAGRSSYEQYF.

The chain is built from TRBV11-2 and TRBJ2-7; the D is unclear. The germline gives CDR1 SGHAT, CDR2 FQNNGV. The CDR3 contains 14 residues. V dropped 1 base and J dropped 2 bases, with 9 bases sitting between them. Here the CDR3 reads CASSLGAGPYEQYV. CDR3 nucleotides: TGTGCCAGCAGCTTAGGTGCAGGCCCCTACGAGCAGTACGTC.

This chain links TRBV21-1 with TRBJ2-7. TRBV21-1 is assigned pseudogene status. CDR3 length equals 16 residues. The CDR3 here is CASSKLPGAEAYEQYV. CDR3 DNA: TGTGCCAGCAGCAAACTGCCGGGGGCCGAAGCCTACGAGCAGTACGTC.

Only a few counts were recorded for this clone. The chain joins TRBV27 to TRBJ2-7; TRBD1 aligns across 9 bases. CDR3 size: 15 residues. The V and J ends lost 4 bases and 5 bases, in that order; junction bases with no gene match: 9. CDR1 and CDR2 from the germline V gene are MNHEY and SMNVEV (reference sequence). Here the CDR3 DNA reads TGTGCCAGCAGTTGGTCCGGGACAGGGCTTAACGAGCAGTACTTC. This translates into CASSWSGTGLNEQYF.

This clone was recorded a few times. The genes are TRBV5-6 and TRBJ2-1; TRBD2 aligns across 7 bases. Trimming took 4 bases from V and 15 from J; bases not matched to a gene: 7. The germline V gene has CDR1 SGHDT and CDR2 YYEEEE. The CDR3 contains 11 residues. In nucleotides, the CDR3 is TGTGCCAGCAGCCGGGACTACAGGCGGTTCTTC. Protein product: CASSRDYRRFF.

The rearrangement links TRBV4-3 to TRBJ2-5, with D perhaps TRBD1 or TRBD2 (5 bases each). With 0 bases removed from V and 5 bases from J, the gap between germline ends came to 16 bases. CDR1 and CDR2 from the germline V gene are LGHNA and YSLEER. This CDR3 region has 16 residues. The CDR3 here is CASSQEIQGPGETQYF. In nucleotides, the CDR3 is TGCGCCAGCAGCCAAGAGATCCAGGGCCCGGGGGAGACCCAGTACTTC.

The genes are TRBV4-2 and TRBJ1-2, with D possibly matching TRBD1 (6 bases). V was shortened by 0 bases and J by 3 bases, with 14 bases between the two germline ends. The germline V gene encodes CDR1 LGHNA and CDR2 YNFKEQ. The CDR3 sequence is 16 residues long. CDR3 DNA: TGTGCCAGCAGCCAAGAAGGTGGTCAGGGGCACTATGGCTACACCTTC. Residues: CASSQEGGQGHYGYTF.

This chain links TRBV2 with TRBJ2-3; D uncertain. Trimming removed 8 bases from V and 6 bases from J, with 12 bases in between. This CDR3 comprises 12 residues. The germline CDR1 and CDR2 sequences are SNHLY and FYNNEI. The chain's CDR3 is CASGISWDTQYF. The CDR3 coding sequence is TGTGCCAGCGGAATTAGTTGGGATACGCAGTATTTT.

The chain joins TRBV7-9 to TRBJ1-1; the match to TRBD1 covers 8 bases. The germline V gene has CDR1 SEHNR and CDR2 FQNEAQ (reference sequence). The junction had 9 bases not matched to a gene; V was cut back by 5 bases and J by 7 bases. The CDR3 extends over 14 amino acids. In nucleotides, the CDR3 is TGTGCCAGCAGCACGAGGACAGGGATGGATGAAGCTTTCTTT. Translating it yields CASSTRTGMDEAFF. The full variable domain, in which reference TRBV7-9 and TRBJ1-1 provide the parts outside the CDR3, is DTGVSQNPRHKITKRGQNVTFRCDPISEHNRLYWYRQTLGQGPEFLTYFQNEAQLEKSRLLSDRFSAERPKGSFSTLEIQRTEQGDSAMYLCASSTRTGMDEAFFGQGTRLTVV.